The next 18 T cell receptor beta chains were all read from a single sample in a study of shared clonotypes between healthy human individuals (dated by TCRdb to 2019 to 2021). The library was made by the immunoSEQ multiplex PCR assay. Here the immuneACCESS table is served through TCRdb, limited to in-frame sequences with V and J called. Missing clones are a known gap in these copies; in checked studies unresolved V genes cover under half, and the rest lacks a known reason. The sample table holds 2,500,000 or so clones, of which 85% to 95% were seen once. About 0.41% of the sample lies in the top ten. Sequencing was performed on naive CD4+ T cells from PBMCs. The cell subset or site label corresponds to: CD45RA+ positively selected. The receptors were sampled from a man younger than 35 in good health. Some clones in this sample may be carry-over from other donors' samples.

This chain uses TRBV30 with TRBJ1-2; D is ambiguous. CDR1 and CDR2 from the germline V gene are GTSNPN and SVGIG (reference sequence). V shed 2 bases and J shed 8 bases, with 12 bases lying between them. There are 12 residues in the CDR3. The CDR3 protein is CAWSFVTRGYTF. The CDR3 nucleotides are TGTGCCTGGAGTTTCGTTACCAGGGGCTACACCTTC.

The rearrangement uses TRBV6-5 and TRBJ2-7; 7 positions agree with TRBD1. Trimming at V came to 2 bases and at J to 2 bases, leaving 6 bases not matched to a gene. This CDR3 spans 15 amino acids. In germline, CDR1 is MNHEY, CDR2 SVGAGI. The CDR3 is CASSYGQVETYEQYF. The CDR3 DNA is TGTGCCAGCAGTTACGGACAGGTAGAGACCTACGAGCAGTACTTC.

About this clone: Other DNA variants within this sample encode the same CDR3. The chain uses TRBV5-1 and TRBJ2-1, with 9 bases that match TRBD2. J lost 1 base, V lost 4 bases, and 3 bases had no gene match. This CDR3 region has 15 residues. The germline V gene has CDR1 SGHRS and CDR2 YFSETQ. CDR3 DNA: TGCGCCAGCAGCCGGCTAGCGGGATCCTACAATGAGCAGTTCTTC. It encodes CASSRLAGSYNEQFF.

The chain is built from TRBV5-1 and TRBJ2-2; no clear D. Trimming removed 2 bases from V and 6 bases from J, with 14 bases in between. From germline, CDR1 is SGHRS and CDR2 YFSETQ. This CDR3 is built from 15 residues. The CDR3 DNA reads TGCGCCAGCAGCTTCGAGCCCCAGACCGCCGGGGAGCTGTTTTTT. This translates into CASSFEPQTAGELFF.

The V call is TRBV5-1, the J call TRBJ1-2; D ambiguous. The germline V and J ends were trimmed by 0 bases and 8 bases, with 14 bases remaining between them. The CDR3 is made up of 14 amino acids. From germline, CDR1 is SGHRS and CDR2 YFSETQ. The CDR3 region is CASSLAGIPEGYTF. The CDR3 DNA reads TGCGCCAGCAGCTTGGCGGGGATCCCTGAGGGCTACACCTTC.

The chain recombines TRBV6-1 with TRBJ2-3; the D gene is possibly TRBD2 (5 bases). Germline assignment: CDR1 MNHNS and CDR2 SASEGT. The CDR3 totals 15 residues. Trimming removed 1 base at V and 2 bases at J, with 10 bases between. The CDR3 sequence: CASSEGTLNTDTQYF. The CDR3, as DNA: TGTGCCAGCAGTGAAGGGACTTTGAACACAGATACGCAGTATTTT.

In regard to this clone: The sample contains more than one DNA sequence encoding this CDR3. V usage is TRBV7-9 and J usage is TRBJ2-7; D gene ambiguous. CDR3 length equals 13 residues. Germline assignment: CDR1 SEHNR and CDR2 FQNEAQ (reference sequence). V was pared by 2 bases and J by 0 bases, with 5 bases between. The chain's CDR3 is CASSLSSSYEQYF. Written as DNA, the CDR3 is TGTGCCAGCAGCTTATCGTCCTCCTACGAGCAGTACTTC.

The V gene is TRBV2, the J gene TRBJ1-5; D unclear. Germline V gene data show CDR1 as SNHLY and CDR2 as FYNNEI. V gave up 5 bases and J gave up 7 bases, with 15 bases separating them. This CDR3 contains 14 residues. CDR3 in amino acids: CASSSPLTRQPQHF. CDR3 coding DNA: TGTGCCAGCAGTTCCCCACTTACGCGCCAGCCCCAGCATTTT.

The CDR3 region has the DNA TGTGCCAGCTCAGATAACGCGGACCATATTGTCGGCTACACCTTC. It translates to CASSDNADHIVGYTF. The rearrangement uses TRBV18 and TRBJ1-2; D is uncertain. Germline V gene sequence: CDR1 KGHSH, CDR2 LQKENI. V was cut by 5 bases and J by 8 bases, with 21 bases left in between. The CDR3 totals 15 residues.

The chain uses TRBV19 and TRBJ1-3; 7 bases match TRBD1. V lost 3 bases and J lost 4; bases outside the gene matches: 9. The V gene's germline CDR1 is LNHDA and CDR2 SQIVND (reference sequence). The CDR3 covers 16 residues. Here the CDR3 reads CASSMPGTAAGNTIYF. In DNA, the CDR3 is TGTGCCAGTAGTATGCCAGGGACAGCCGCGGGAAACACCATATATTTT.

Comment on this clone: This CDR3 is also generated by other DNA sequences in the sample. The gene calls are TRBV7-9 and TRBJ1-2; D may be TRBD1 (5 bases). In germline, CDR1 is SEHNR, CDR2 FQNEAQ (reference sequence). The CDR3 has 12 residues. The V gene lost 5 bases and the J gene lost 8 bases, with 12 bases spanning the gap. The CDR3 nucleotides are TGTGCCAGCAGCCTCCGGGACCGCGGCTACACCTTC. It translates to CASSLRDRGYTF.

The gene calls are TRBV30 and TRBJ2-2; D gene unclear. The CDR3 is 13 residues long. The germline CDR1 and CDR2 sequences are GTSNPN and SVGIG (reference sequence). The V and J ends lost 4 bases and 7 bases respectively, with 13 bases between them. CDR3 protein: CAWNPIASGELFF. CDR3 nucleotides: TGTGCCTGGAATCCCATCGCAAGCGGGGAGCTGTTTTTT. Looking up the rest from reference TRBV30 and TRBJ2-2 gives the full variable domain: SQTIHQWPATLVQPVGSPLSLECTVEGTSNPNLYWYRQAAGRGLQLLFYSVGIGQISSEVPQNLSASRPQDRQFILSSKKLLLSDSGFYLCAWNPIASGELFFGEGSRLTVL.

J is TRBJ1-4 and V is TRBV7-6; possibly TRBD1 for D (5 bases). The CDR3 spans 13 residues. Germline assignment: CDR1 SGHVS and CDR2 FNYEAQ. Trimming took 3 bases from V and 11 from J, leaving 13 bases between them. This CDR3 reads CASSLVGVGKLFF. The CDR3, as DNA: TGTGCCAGCAGCTTGGTAGGGGTTGGGAAACTGTTTTTT.

As for this clone: The same CDR3 arises from other DNA sequences in this sample as well. This chain joins TRBV28 and TRBJ1-5, with D possibly TRBD1 on 5 matching bases. There are 15 residues in the CDR3. Germline loops: CDR1 MDHEN, CDR2 SYDVKM. Trimming took off 6 bases at V and 0 bases at J, with 12 bases between the two ends. The CDR3 sequence is CASSRGGYSNQPQHF. The CDR3 nucleotides read TGTGCCAGCAGCCGGGGGGGGTATAGCAATCAGCCCCAGCATTTT.

J is TRBJ2-7 and V is TRBV5-4; unclear D gene. V was pared by 0 bases and J by 12 bases, with 19 bases between. The CDR3 has 14 amino acids. Germline values: CDR1 SGHNT, CDR2 YYREEE (reference sequence). CDR3 amino acids: CASSLGQQSYALYF. CDR3 nucleotide sequence: TGTGCCAGCAGCTTGGGGCAACAGTCCTACGCTCTGTACTTC.

This sequence joins TRBV7-7 and TRBJ2-5; D not certain. TRBJ2-7 matches the DNA end more closely, so the J call is doubtful. CDR1 and CDR2 (germline): SSHAT, FNYEAQ (reference sequence). The CDR3 length is 13 residues. The CDR3, as DNA: TGTGCCAGCAGCCCCCTCGAGGCCTACGAGCAGTACTTC. It translates to CASSPLEAYEQYF.

This clone was detected once. The rearrangement joins TRBV28 to TRBJ2-1; D is perhaps TRBD1 (5 bases). The CDR3 totals 14 residues. Trimming pared 5 bases from V and 1 base from J, leaving 9 bases between. Germline V gene sequence: CDR1 MDHEN, CDR2 SYDVKM. The CDR3: CASSDPGSYNEQFF. The CDR3 nucleotides read TGTGCCAGCAGTGACCCAGGGTCCTACAATGAGCAGTTCTTC.

The CDR3 spells CASSDSLAGDTGELFF. CDR3 bases: TGTGCCAGCAGTGACTCACTAGCGGGAGACACCGGGGAGCTGTTTTTT. This chain joins TRBV6-4 and TRBJ2-2, with 11 positions matching TRBD2. The J segment lost 3 bases and the V segment lost 0 bases, leaving 0 bases of the junction unmatched. The CDR3 contains 16 residues. Germline-derived CDR1 and CDR2 are MRHNA and SNTAGT.